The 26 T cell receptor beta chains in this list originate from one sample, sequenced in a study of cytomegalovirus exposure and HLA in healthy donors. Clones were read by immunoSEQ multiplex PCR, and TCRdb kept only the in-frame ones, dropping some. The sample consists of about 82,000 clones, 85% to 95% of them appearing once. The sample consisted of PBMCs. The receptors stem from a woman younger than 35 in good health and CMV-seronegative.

The CDR3 DNA follows: TGTGCCAGCAGCTTGGGGACTAGCGCCTCCTACGAGCAGTACTTC. This encodes CASSLGTSASYEQYF. The chain employs TRBV9 and TRBJ2-7; 10 positions agree with TRBD2. V dropped 4 bases and J dropped 0; count of bases not matched to a gene: 4. The CDR3 is 15 amino acids. CDR1 is SGDLS and CDR2 is YYNGEE in the germline V gene.

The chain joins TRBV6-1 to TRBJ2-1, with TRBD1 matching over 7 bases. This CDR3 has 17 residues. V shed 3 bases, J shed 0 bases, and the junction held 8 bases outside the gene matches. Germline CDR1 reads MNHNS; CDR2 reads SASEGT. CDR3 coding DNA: TGTGCCAGCAGTGACCACAGGGGCGTGAGCTCCTACAATGAGCAGTTCTTC. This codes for CASSDHRGVSSYNEQFF.

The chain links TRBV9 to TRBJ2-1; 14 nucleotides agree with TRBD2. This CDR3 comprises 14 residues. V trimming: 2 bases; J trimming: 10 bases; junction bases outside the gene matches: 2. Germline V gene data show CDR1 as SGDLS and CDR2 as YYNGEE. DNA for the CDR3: TGTGCCAGCAGCGTGGGGACTAGCGGGGGAGAGCAGTTCTTC. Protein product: CASSVGTSGGEQFF.

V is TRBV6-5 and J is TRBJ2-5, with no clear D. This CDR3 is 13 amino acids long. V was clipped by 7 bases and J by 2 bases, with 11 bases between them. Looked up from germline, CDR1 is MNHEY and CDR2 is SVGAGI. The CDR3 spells CASTHSRQETQYF. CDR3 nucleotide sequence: TGTGCCAGCACCCATAGCCGTCAAGAGACCCAGTACTTC.

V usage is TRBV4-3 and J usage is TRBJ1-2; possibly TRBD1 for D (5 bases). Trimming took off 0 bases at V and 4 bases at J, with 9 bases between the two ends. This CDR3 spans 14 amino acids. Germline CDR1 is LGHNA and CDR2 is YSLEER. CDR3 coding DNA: TGCGCCAGCAGCCAAGAACACAGGTCCTATGGCTACACCTTC. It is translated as CASSQEHRSYGYTF.

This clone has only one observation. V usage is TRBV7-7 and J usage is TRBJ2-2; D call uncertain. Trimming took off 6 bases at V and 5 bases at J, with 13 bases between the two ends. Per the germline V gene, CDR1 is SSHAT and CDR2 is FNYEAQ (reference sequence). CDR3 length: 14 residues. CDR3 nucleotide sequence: TGTGCCAGCAGTCAAATCTCGGTTACCGGGGAGCTGTTTTTT. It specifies CASSQISVTGELFF.

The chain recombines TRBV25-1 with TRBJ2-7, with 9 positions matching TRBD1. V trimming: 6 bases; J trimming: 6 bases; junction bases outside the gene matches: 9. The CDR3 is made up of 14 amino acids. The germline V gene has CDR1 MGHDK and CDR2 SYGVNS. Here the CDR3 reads CASRVTGQGSEQYF. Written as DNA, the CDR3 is TGTGCCAGCAGAGTCACGGGACAGGGTTCCGAGCAGTACTTC.

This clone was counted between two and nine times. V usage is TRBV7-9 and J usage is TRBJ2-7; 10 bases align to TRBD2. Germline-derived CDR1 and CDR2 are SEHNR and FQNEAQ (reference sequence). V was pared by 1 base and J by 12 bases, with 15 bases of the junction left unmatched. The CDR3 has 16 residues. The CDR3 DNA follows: TGTGCCAGCAGCTTAGAGGCGCTAGCGGGGGCGGCTCCGGCGTACTTC. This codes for CASSLEALAGAAPAYF.

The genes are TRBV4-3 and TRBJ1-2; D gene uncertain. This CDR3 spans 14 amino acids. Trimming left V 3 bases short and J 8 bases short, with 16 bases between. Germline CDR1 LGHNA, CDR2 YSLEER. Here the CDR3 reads CASSQDGGEAGYTF. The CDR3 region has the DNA TGCGCCAGCAGCCAGGACGGCGGGGAGGCGGGCTACACCTTC.

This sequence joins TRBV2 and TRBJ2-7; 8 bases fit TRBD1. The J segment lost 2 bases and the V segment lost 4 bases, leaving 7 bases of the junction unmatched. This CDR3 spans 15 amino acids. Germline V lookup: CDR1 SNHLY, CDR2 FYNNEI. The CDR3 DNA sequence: TGTGCCAGCAGTGGCCGGACAGGGAATCCCTACGAGCAGTACTTC. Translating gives CASSGRTGNPYEQYF. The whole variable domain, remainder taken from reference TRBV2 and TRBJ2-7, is EPEVTQTPSHQVTQMGQEVILRCVPISNHLYFYWYRQILGQKVEFLVSFYNNEISEKSEIFDDQFSVERPDGSNFTLKIRSTKLEDSAMYFCASSGRTGNPYEQYFGPGTRLTVT.

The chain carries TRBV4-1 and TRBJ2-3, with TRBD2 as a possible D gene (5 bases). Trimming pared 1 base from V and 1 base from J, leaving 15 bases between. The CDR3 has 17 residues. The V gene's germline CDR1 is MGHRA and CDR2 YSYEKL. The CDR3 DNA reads TGCGCCAGCAGCCAAGGACCCCGCGGGCCTCGCACAGATACGCAGTATTTT. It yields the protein CASSQGPRGPRTDTQYF.

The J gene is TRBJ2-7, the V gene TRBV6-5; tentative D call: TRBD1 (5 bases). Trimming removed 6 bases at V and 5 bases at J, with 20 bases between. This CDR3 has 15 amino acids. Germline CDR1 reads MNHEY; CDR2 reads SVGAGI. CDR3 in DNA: TGTGCCAGCAGCCCCCCAGGCAGGGTCCGAAACGAGCAGTACTTC. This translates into CASSPPGRVRNEQYF.

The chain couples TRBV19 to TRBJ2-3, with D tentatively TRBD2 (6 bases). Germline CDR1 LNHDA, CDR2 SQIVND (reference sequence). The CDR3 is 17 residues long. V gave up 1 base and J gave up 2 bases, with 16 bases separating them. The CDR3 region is CASSIGGLSVHTDTQYF. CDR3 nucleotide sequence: TGTGCCAGTAGTATAGGGGGACTTTCCGTTCACACAGATACGCAGTATTTT.

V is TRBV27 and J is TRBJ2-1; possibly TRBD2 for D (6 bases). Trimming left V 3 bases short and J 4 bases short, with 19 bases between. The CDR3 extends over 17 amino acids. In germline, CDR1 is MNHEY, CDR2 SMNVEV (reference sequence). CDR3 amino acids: CASSFTGGSLFYNEQFF. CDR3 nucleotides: TGTGCCAGCAGTTTCACTGGGGGGAGCCTTTTTTACAATGAGCAGTTCTTC.

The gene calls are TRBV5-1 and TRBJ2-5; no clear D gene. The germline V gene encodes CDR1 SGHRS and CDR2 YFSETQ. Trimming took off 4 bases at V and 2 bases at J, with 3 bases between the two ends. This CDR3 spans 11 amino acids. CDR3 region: CASSEQETQYF. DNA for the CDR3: TGCGCCAGCAGCGAGCAAGAGACCCAGTACTTC.

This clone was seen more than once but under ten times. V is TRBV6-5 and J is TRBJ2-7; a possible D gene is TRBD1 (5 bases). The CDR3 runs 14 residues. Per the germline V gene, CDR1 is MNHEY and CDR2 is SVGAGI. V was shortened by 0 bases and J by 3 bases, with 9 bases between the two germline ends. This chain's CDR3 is CASSYSGQGYEQYF. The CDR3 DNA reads TGTGCCAGCAGTTACTCCGGGCAGGGCTACGAGCAGTACTTC.

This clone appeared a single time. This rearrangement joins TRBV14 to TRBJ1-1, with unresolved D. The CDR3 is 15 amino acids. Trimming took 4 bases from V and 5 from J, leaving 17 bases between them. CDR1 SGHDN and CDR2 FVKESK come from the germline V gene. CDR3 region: CASSPLMRGDTEAFF. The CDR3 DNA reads TGTGCCAGCAGCCCCCTGATGCGGGGAGATACTGAAGCTTTCTTT.

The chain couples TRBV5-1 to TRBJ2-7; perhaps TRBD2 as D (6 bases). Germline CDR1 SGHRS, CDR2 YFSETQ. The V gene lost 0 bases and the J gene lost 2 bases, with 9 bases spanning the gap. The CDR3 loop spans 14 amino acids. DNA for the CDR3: TGCGCCAGCAGCTTGGAAGGCGGGACCTACGAGCAGTACTTC. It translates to CASSLEGGTYEQYF.

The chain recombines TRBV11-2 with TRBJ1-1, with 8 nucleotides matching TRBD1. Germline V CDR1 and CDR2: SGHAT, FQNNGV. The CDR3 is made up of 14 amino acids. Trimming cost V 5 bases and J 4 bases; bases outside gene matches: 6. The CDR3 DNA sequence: TGTGCCAGCAGCCTTTTTACAGGGGGCACTGAAGCTTTCTTT. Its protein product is CASSLFTGGTEAFF.

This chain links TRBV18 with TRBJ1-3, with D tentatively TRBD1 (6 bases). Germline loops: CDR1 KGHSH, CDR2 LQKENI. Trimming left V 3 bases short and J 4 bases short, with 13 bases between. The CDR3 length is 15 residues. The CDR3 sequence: CASSPTRTVGNTIYF. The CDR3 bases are TGTGCCAGCTCACCGACCCGGACAGTCGGAAACACCATATATTTT.

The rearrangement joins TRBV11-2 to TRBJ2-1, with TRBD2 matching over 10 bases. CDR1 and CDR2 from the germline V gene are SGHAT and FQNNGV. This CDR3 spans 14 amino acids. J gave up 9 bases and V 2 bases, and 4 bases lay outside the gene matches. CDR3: CASSLPLAGVEQFF. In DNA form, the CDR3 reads TGTGCCAGCAGCTTACCTCTAGCGGGGGTTGAGCAGTTCTTC.

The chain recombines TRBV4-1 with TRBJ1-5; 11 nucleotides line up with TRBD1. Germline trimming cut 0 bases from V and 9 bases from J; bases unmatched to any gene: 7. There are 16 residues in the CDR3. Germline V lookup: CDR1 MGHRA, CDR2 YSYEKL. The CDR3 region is CASSQDQDRGRGPQHF. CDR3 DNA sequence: TGCGCCAGCAGCCAAGATCAGGACAGGGGGCGCGGGCCCCAGCATTTT.

The CDR3 region has the DNA TGTGCCAGCAGCTTGGCCGGGACAGGAAATTTCTATGGCTACACCTTC. Amino acids: CASSLAGTGNFYGYTF. This rearrangement joins TRBV5-4 to TRBJ1-2; 8 nucleotides match TRBD1. Germline V gives CDR1 SGHNT, CDR2 YYREEE (reference sequence). The ends lost 0 bases at V and 4 bases at J; junction bases unmatched: 8. The CDR3 runs to 16 residues.

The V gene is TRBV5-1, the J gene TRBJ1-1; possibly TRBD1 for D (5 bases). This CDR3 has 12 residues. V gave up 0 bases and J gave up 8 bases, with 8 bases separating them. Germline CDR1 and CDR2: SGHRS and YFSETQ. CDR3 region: CASSLAGGEAFF. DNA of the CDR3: TGCGCCAGCAGCTTGGCCGGGGGGGAAGCTTTCTTT.

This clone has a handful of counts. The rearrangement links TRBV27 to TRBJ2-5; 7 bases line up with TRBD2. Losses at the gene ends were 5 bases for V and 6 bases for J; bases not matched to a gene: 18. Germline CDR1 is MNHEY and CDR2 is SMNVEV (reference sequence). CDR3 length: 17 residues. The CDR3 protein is CASSPLLWAGDVQTQYF. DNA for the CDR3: TGTGCCAGCAGTCCCCTCCTGTGGGCGGGGGATGTTCAGACCCAGTACTTC.

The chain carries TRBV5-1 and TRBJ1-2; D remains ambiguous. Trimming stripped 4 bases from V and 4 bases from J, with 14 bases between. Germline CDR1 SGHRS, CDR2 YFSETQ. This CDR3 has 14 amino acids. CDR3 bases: TGCGCCAGCAGCCCGGTCGGGTCGAGCTATGGCTACACCTTC. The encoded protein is CASSPVGSSYGYTF.